Listed below are T cell receptor beta chains from one sample, sequenced in a study of T cells in Graves' hyperthyroidism and ophthalmopathy. TCRdb reprocessed the multiplex PCR reads via MiXCR and lists one record per CDR3 protein. The sample carries 700,000 or so distinct CDR3 sequences, about a sixth recorded once. Input material: blood. These TCRs come from a man in his late teens or twenties with Graves' hyperthyroidism. The CDR3 runs from the conserved cysteine through the conserved F or W. A D gene is named only where the DNA matches it firmly. Not every row has a clone size; where given, it reads once, few, many or a size class.

V gene	D gene	J gene	clone size	CDR3 protein	CDR3 DNA
TRBV20-1	NA	TRBJ1-1	many	CSAQTDRNTEAFF	TGCAGTGCTCAGACAGACAGGAACACTGAAGCTTTCTTT
TRBV7-2	NA	TRBJ1-1	many	CASSPGTDSLKAFF	TGTGCCAGCAGCCCCGGGACGGACTCCCTGAAAGCTTTCTTT
TRBV5-1	TRBD1	TRBJ2-5	NA	CASSLEWTGQETQYF	TGCGCCAGCAGCTTGGAATGGACAGGACAAGAGACCCAGTACTTC
TRBV19	NA	TRBJ2-1	few	CASSIVVSSNEQFF	TGTGCCAGTAGTATAGTGGTCAGTTCTAATGAGCAGTTCTTC
TRBV6-1	NA	TRBJ1-1	many	CASSASRGGYTEAFF	TGTGCCAGCAGTGCCTCCCGCGGGGGCTACACTGAAGCTTTCTTT
TRBV6-1	NA	TRBJ2-2	many	CASSERSGSSGELFF	TGTGCCAGCAGTGAACGTAGCGGAAGTTCCGGGGAGCTGTTTTTT
TRBV27	TRBD2	TRBJ2-1	NA	CASSLTSGGWSNEQFF	TGTGCCAGCAGTTTGACTAGCGGGGGGTGGAGCAATGAGCAGTTCTTC
TRBV2	TRBD2	TRBJ2-2	NA	CARGLAGGAGELFF	TGTGCCAGGGGACTAGCGGGAGGGGCCGGGGAGCTGTTTTTT
TRBV7-9	NA	TRBJ1-4	NA	CASRFGPTSEKLFF	TGTGCCAGCAGATTCGGCCCAACGAGTGAAAAACTGTTTTTT
TRBV7-2	NA	TRBJ1-5	NA	CASSPLWGGNQPQHF	TGCGCCAGCAGCCCTTTGTGGGGGGGGAATCAGCCCCAGCATTTT
TRBV12-3/TRBV12-4	TRBD1	TRBJ1-1	many	CASIFTGGLNTEAFF	TGTGCCAGCATTTTTACAGGGGGCTTGAACACTGAAGCTTTCTTT
TRBV5-5	NA	TRBJ2-2	few	CASSLVARPRGGELFF	TGTGCCAGCAGCTTGGTCGCCAGACCCAGAGGCGGGGAGCTGTTTTTT
TRBV4-2	NA	TRBJ1-2	few	CASSQDPASNYGYTF	TGTGCCAGCAGCCAAGACCCCGCGTCTAACTATGGCTACACCTTC
TRBV18	NA	TRBJ1-2	few	CASSPRQGRGYTF	TGTGCCAGCTCACCCAGGCAGGGAAGAGGCTACACCTTC
TRBV19	NA	TRBJ1-2	NA	CASSPGQSYYGYTF	TGTGCCAGTAGTCCAGGACAGTCCTACTATGGCTACACCTTC
TRBV5-4	NA	TRBJ2-7	NA	CASSPAPGGIPYEQYF	TGTGCCAGCAGCCCCGCTCCCGGAGGGATCCCCTACGAGCAGTACTTC
TRBV2	NA	TRBJ1-1	many	CASTKSAGSITEAFF	TGTGCCAGCACCAAATCCGCAGGGAGTATCACTGAAGCTTTCTTT
TRBV10-1	TRBD1	TRBJ2-2	few	CATSDRGNGELFF	TGCGCCACCAGTGACAGGGGTAACGGGGAGCTGTTTTTT
TRBV7-8	NA	TRBJ2-7	many	CASTYGSYEQYF	TGTGCCAGCACCTACGGCTCCTACGAGCAGTACTTC
TRBV20-1	NA	TRBJ2-4	NA	CSASTGFFQNIQYF	TGCAGTGCTAGTACGGGGTTTTTCCAAAACATTCAGTACTTC
TRBV18	NA	TRBJ2-1	few	CASSTGPAGENEQFF	TGTGCCAGCTCTACGGGACCAGCAGGGGAAAATGAGCAGTTCTTC
TRBV11-2	TRBD2	TRBJ2-1	many	CASSFGLAGGSSYNEQFF	TGTGCCAGCAGCTTCGGACTAGCGGGAGGGAGCTCCTACAATGAGCAGTTCTTC
TRBV20-1	NA	TRBJ2-3	NA	CSARESRTDTQYF	TGCAGTGCTAGAGAGTCGAGGACAGATACGCAGTATTTT
TRBV29-1	NA	TRBJ1-1	NA	CSVPQQAYTEAFF	TGCAGCGTCCCGCAGCAGGCCTACACTGAAGCTTTCTTT
TRBV20-1	NA	TRBJ2-4	few	CSAIKRVGAKNIQYF	TGCAGTGCAATAAAGCGGGTCGGCGCCAAAAACATTCAGTACTTC
TRBV6-6	NA	TRBJ2-1	many	CASSYSRDMDEQFF	TGTGCCAGCAGTTACTCGCGGGATATGGATGAGCAGTTCTTC
TRBV20-1	TRBD2	TRBJ2-5	NA	CSAARTSGTPETQYF	TGCAGTGCTGCCCGGACTAGCGGAACCCCAGAGACCCAGTACTTC
TRBV5-4	TRBD1	TRBJ2-4	few	CASSRGTGKNIQYF	TGTGCCAGCAGCCGGGGGACAGGGAAAAACATTCAGTACTTC
TRBV9	NA	TRBJ2-1	few	CASSPGQTNEQFF	TGTGCCAGCAGCCCAGGACAGACCAATGAGCAGTTCTTC
TRBV27	NA	TRBJ2-7	many	CASSRAGPYEQYF	TGTGCCAGCAGTCGGGCGGGGCCCTACGAGCAGTACTTC
TRBV19	TRBD1	TRBJ2-7	NA	CASAPGQGAYEQYF	TGTGCCAGTGCTCCGGGACAGGGGGCCTACGAGCAGTACTTC
TRBV4-1	NA	TRBJ1-1	few	CASSQDRQGRAFF	TGCGCCAGCAGCCAAGATCGGCAGGGAAGGGCTTTCTTT
TRBV10-1	NA	TRBJ2-2	NA	CASSESQVAGELFF	TGCGCCAGCAGTGAGTCGCAGGTAGCCGGGGAGCTGTTTTTT
TRBV7-2	NA	TRBJ2-1	NA	CASSYQGGVNSEQFF	TGTGCCAGCAGTTACCAGGGGGGGGTTAATAGTGAGCAGTTCTTC
TRBV20-1	NA	TRBJ2-3	few	CSARDLDYLLTDTQYF	TGCAGTGCTAGAGATTTGGACTATCTCCTCACAGATACGCAGTATTTT
TRBV2	TRBD1	TRBJ2-7	many	CASSGRQGGKEQYF	TGTGCCAGCAGTGGCAGACAGGGGGGGAAGGAGCAGTACTTC
TRBV29-1	NA	TRBJ2-5	many	CSVSFQGVKTQYF	TGCAGCGTTTCGTTTCAGGGTGTAAAGACCCAGTACTTC
TRBV20-1	NA	TRBJ2-5	few	CSARWPGQETQYF	TGCAGTGCTAGATGGCCAGGGCAAGAGACCCAGTACTTC
TRBV4-2	NA	TRBJ1-1	few	CASSQNRLMNTEAFF	TGTGCCAGCAGCCAGAACAGGCTTATGAACACTGAAGCTTTCTTT
TRBV2	NA	TRBJ1-2	few	CAFWGNYGYTF	TGTGCCTTTTGGGGGAACTATGGCTACACCTTC
TRBV18	TRBD1	TRBJ1-2	NA	CASSPSGTGITNYGYTF	TGTGCCAGCTCACCATCCGGGACAGGGATCACGAACTATGGCTACACCTTC
TRBV7-2	TRBD2	TRBJ2-7	many	CASSSGLAGERHGEQYF	TGTGCCAGCAGCTCAGGACTAGCGGGAGAGAGGCATGGCGAGCAGTACTTC
TRBV5-1	NA	TRBJ1-2	many	CASSLEQGGDGYTF	TGCGCCAGCAGCTTGGAGCAGGGTGGCGATGGCTACACCTTC
TRBV7-2	TRBD2	TRBJ2-1	few	CASVAAGLAGGKGNEQFF	TGTGCCAGCGTTGCGGCGGGACTAGCGGGAGGGAAGGGCAATGAGCAGTTCTTC
TRBV30	NA	TRBJ2-5	few	CAWSRKGREETQYF	TGTGCCTGGAGTAGGAAGGGCCGTGAAGAGACCCAGTACTTC
TRBV20-1	TRBD1	TRBJ2-5	few	CSARDGTGQETQYF	TGCAGTGCTAGAGATGGGACAGGCCAAGAGACCCAGTACTTC
TRBV29-1	NA	TRBJ2-3	few	CSVEEPSTDTQYF	TGCAGCGTTGAAGAGCCGAGCACAGATACGCAGTATTTT
TRBV30	NA	TRBJ1-5	many	CAWSVGGPNQPQHF	TGTGCCTGGAGTGTCGGGGGCCCCAATCAGCCCCAGCATTTT
TRBV5-1	NA	TRBJ1-2	few	CASSPSAPGYGYTF	TGCGCCAGCAGCCCGTCAGCCCCCGGCTATGGCTACACCTTC
TRBV2	TRBD1	TRBJ2-2	NA	CASTGQGTTGELFF	TGTGCCAGCACCGGACAGGGCACTACCGGGGAGCTGTTTTTT
TRBV9	NA	TRBJ1-2	NA	CASSVLGSYGYTF	TGTGCCAGCAGCGTATTAGGCAGCTATGGCTACACCTTC
TRBV28	NA	TRBJ2-7	many	CASSLSDISYEQYF	TGTGCCAGCAGTTTATCAGACATATCCTACGAGCAGTACTTC
TRBV18	NA	TRBJ1-1	NA	CARSPLNTEAFF	TGTGCCAGATCACCACTAAACACTGAAGCTTTCTTT
TRBV27	TRBD1	TRBJ1-6	few	CASARRDRGGSYNSPLHF	TGTGCCAGCGCCCGCCGGGACAGGGGGGGCTCCTATAATTCACCCCTCCACTTT
TRBV20-1	NA	TRBJ2-3	NA	CSARDWGQADTQYF	TGCAGTGCTAGAGATTGGGGTCAAGCAGATACGCAGTATTTT
TRBV12-3/TRBV12-4	NA	TRBJ1-3	once	CASSFGVPDTIYF	TGTGCCAGCAGTTTTGGGGTCCCAGACACCATATATTTT
TRBV7-9	NA	TRBJ2-1	NA	CASSSDRNEQFF	TGTGCCAGCAGCTCCGACAGGAATGAGCAGTTCTTC